This entry lists 24 T cell receptor beta chains sequenced from one sample in a study of blood T cell repertoires in COVID-19. The protocol was immunoSEQ multiplex PCR, while the TCRdb copy is restricted to in-frame clones and leaves out a portion. This sample has approximately 170,000 clones, with approximately 87% found just once. Specimen: peripheral blood. Receptor source: a woman aged 55-70 years with COVID-19, enrolled during active disease.

The CDR3 loop is CASSVRGSWGTGELFF. The DNA for the CDR3 is TGTGCCAGCAGCGTAAGGGGGAGTTGGGGCACCGGGGAGCTGTTTTTT. This chain uses TRBV9 with TRBJ2-2; TRBD1 is a possible D gene (6 bases). Germline values: CDR1 SGDLS, CDR2 YYNGEE. The CDR3 is 16 amino acids. With 1 base removed from V and 4 bases from J, the gap between germline ends came to 14 bases.

This clone was seen once. The V and J genes are TRBV5-1 and TRBJ2-7, with a weak D call TRBD1 (6 bases). The CDR3 is made up of 12 amino acids. Germline values: CDR1 SGHRS, CDR2 YFSETQ. Trimming stripped 1 base from V and 6 bases from J, with 8 bases between. CDR3 region: CASSLTGREQYF. The CDR3 nucleotides read TGCGCCAGCAGCTTGACAGGGCGCGAGCAGTACTTC.

This clone has just one count. This chain uses TRBV6-5 with TRBJ2-7; TRBD2 might be the D (5 bases). The length of the CDR3 is 13 residues. V lost 2 bases, J lost 7 bases, and 12 bases lay in between. Germline V lookup: CDR1 MNHEY, CDR2 SVGAGI. DNA of the CDR3: TGTGCCAGCAGTTACGAGGGATCGAGGGAGCAGTACTTC. This gives the protein CASSYEGSREQYF.

This sequence joins TRBV7-8 and TRBJ2-7, with TRBD1 matching 10 bases. Per the germline V gene, CDR1 is SGHVS and CDR2 is FQNEAQ. The CDR3 extends over 16 amino acids. The V segment lost 3 bases and the J segment 5 bases; nucleotides outside the gene matches: 10. The CDR3 DNA follows: TGTGCCAGCAGCTTGATTTTCGGGACAGGGGTCCACGAGCAGTACTTC. Translation: CASSLIFGTGVHEQYF.

The V and J genes are TRBV7-9 and TRBJ2-2, with TRBD1 matching 9 bases. The CDR3 spans 15 residues. V gave up 6 bases and J gave up 7 bases; unmatched junction bases: 9. Germline V lookup: CDR1 SEHNR, CDR2 FQNEAQ (reference sequence). DNA for the CDR3: TGTGCCAGCAGTCACCGGGACAGGGAACACGGGGAGCTGTTTTTT. Translation: CASSHRDREHGELFF.

V and J are TRBV28 and TRBJ1-1; 9 positions match TRBD1. Trimming took 1 base from V and 4 from J; bases not matched to a gene: 4. Per germline, CDR1 MDHEN and CDR2 SYDVKM. This CDR3 has 15 amino acids. The CDR3 sequence is CASSLYRGLGTEAFF. CDR3 bases: TGTGCCAGCAGTTTATACAGGGGGCTAGGCACTGAAGCTTTCTTT.

This sequence joins TRBV6-4 and TRBJ2-1; 10 positions match TRBD2. The V segment lost 4 bases and the J segment 7 bases; nucleotides outside the gene matches: 7. The CDR3 contains 15 residues. Germline lookup yields CDR1 MRHNA and CDR2 SNTAGT. The CDR3 DNA reads as TGTGCCAGCAGTGCCGGGCTAGCGGGAGTTAATGAGCAGTTCTTC. The encoded protein is CASSAGLAGVNEQFF.

DNA of the CDR3: TGTGCCAGCAGCCTTAACACTGAAGCTTTCTTT. Translated, it gives CASSLNTEAFF. The rearrangement links TRBV9 to TRBJ1-1; D is uncertain. Trimming took 4 bases from V and 2 from J, leaving 3 bases between them. Germline CDR1 SGDLS, CDR2 YYNGEE. The CDR3 length is 11 residues.

This clone was recorded only once. The rearrangement joins TRBV4-1 to TRBJ1-3; a possible D gene is TRBD1 (5 bases). This CDR3 contains 14 residues. The V end lost 4 bases, the J end lost 9 bases, and 16 bases lay between the germline ends. CDR1 is MGHRA, CDR2 YSYEKL, per germline. CDR3 sequence: CASSLTGLWSTIYF. DNA of the CDR3: TGCGCCAGCAGCCTCACAGGCCTATGGAGCACCATATATTTT.

J is TRBJ2-7 and V is TRBV2; 7 nucleotides line up with TRBD2. In germline, CDR1 is SNHLY, CDR2 FYNNEI. This CDR3 has 14 amino acids. The trim removed 3 bases at V and 3 bases at J, leaving 5 bases unmatched. CDR3 sequence: CASSDIAGRYEQYF. CDR3 nucleotide sequence: TGTGCCAGCAGTGATATAGCGGGCCGCTACGAGCAGTACTTC. Using reference TRBV2 and TRBJ2-7 for the parts outside the CDR3, the full variable domain is EPEVTQTPSHQVTQMGQEVILRCVPISNHLYFYWYRQILGQKVEFLVSFYNNEISEKSEIFDDQFSVERPDGSNFTLKIRSTKLEDSAMYFCASSDIAGRYEQYFGPGTRLTVT.

This chain uses TRBV30 with TRBJ1-4; D is undetermined. The germline V gene has CDR1 GTSNPN and CDR2 SVGIG (reference sequence). Trimming took off 0 bases at V and 5 bases at J, with 10 bases between the two ends. The CDR3 is 14 amino acids. The CDR3 sequence: CAWSVGLRNEKLFF. The CDR3 DNA follows: TGTGCCTGGAGTGTAGGACTGCGGAATGAAAAACTGTTTTTT.

The chain carries TRBV29-1 and TRBJ1-1; possibly TRBD1 for D (5 bases). From germline, CDR1 is SQVTM and CDR2 ANQGSEA. V was clipped by 1 base and J by 5 bases, with 11 bases between them. CDR3 length: 13 residues. For the CDR3, the DNA is TGCAGCGTTGAAGCAGGGAGGTGGACTGAAGCTTTCTTT. As protein: CSVEAGRWTEAFF.

The gene calls are TRBV9 and TRBJ1-3; D gene uncertain. Per the germline V gene, CDR1 is SGDLS and CDR2 is YYNGEE. The CDR3 extends over 14 amino acids. Trimming took off 0 bases at V and 1 base at J, with 5 bases between the two ends. The CDR3 nucleotides are TGTGCCAGCAGCGTAGAGAGATCTGGAAACACCATATATTTT. Translation: CASSVERSGNTIYF. Together with reference TRBV9 and TRBJ1-3, the CDR3 gives the full variable domain: DSGVTQTPKHLITATGQRVTLRCSPRSGDLSVYWYQQSLDQGLQFLIQYYNGEERAKGNILERFSAQQFPDLHSELNLSSLELGDSALYFCASSVERSGNTIYFGEGSWLTVV.

The rearrangement links TRBV9 to TRBJ2-1; D ambiguous. Germline CDR1 is SGDLS and CDR2 is YYNGEE. V shed 4 bases and J shed 0 bases, with 11 bases lying between them. The CDR3 has 15 residues. The CDR3 here is CASSPQISSYNEQFF. The DNA for the CDR3 is TGTGCCAGCAGCCCGCAGATAAGCTCCTACAATGAGCAGTTCTTC.

CDR3 amino acids: CASSPRLAETHYNEQFF. The CDR3 DNA is TGTGCCAGCAGTCCAAGACTAGCGGAGACACACTACAATGAGCAGTTCTTC. V usage is TRBV6-6 and J usage is TRBJ2-1, with TRBD2 identical over 9 bases. V gave up 5 bases and J gave up 3 bases; unmatched junction bases: 11. Germline V lookup: CDR1 MNHNY, CDR2 SVGAGI (reference sequence). The CDR3 is made up of 17 amino acids.

V usage is TRBV5-8 and J usage is TRBJ2-1; D possibly corresponds to TRBD1 (5 bases). V was trimmed by 1 base and J by 2 bases, leaving 10 bases between them. Germline assignment: CDR1 SGHTS and CDR2 YDEGEE. This CDR3 contains 15 residues. In DNA form, the CDR3 reads TGTGCCAGCAGCTTGCAGGGTAGGCCCTACAATGAGCAGTTCTTC. It yields the protein CASSLQGRPYNEQFF.

V usage is TRBV6-6 and J usage is TRBJ1-5; D is undetermined. The CDR3 has 13 amino acids. Germline V gives CDR1 MNHNY, CDR2 SVGAGI (reference sequence). V lost 7 bases, J lost 2 bases, and 9 bases lay in between. The CDR3 loop is CASILGGNQPQHF. CDR3 nucleotides: TGTGCCAGCATCCTCGGGGGCAATCAGCCCCAGCATTTT.

The chain carries TRBV30 and TRBJ1-1; no clear D. Looked up from germline, CDR1 is GTSNPN and CDR2 is SVGIG (reference sequence). The CDR3 totals 13 residues. Trimming took off 4 bases at V and 0 bases at J, with 9 bases between the two ends. The CDR3 sequence: CAWTEQMNTEAFF. The CDR3 region has the DNA TGTGCCTGGACTGAACAGATGAACACTGAAGCTTTCTTT.

The gene calls are TRBV24-1 and TRBJ1-5; no firm D call. CDR1 and CDR2 (germline): KGHDR, SFDVKD. This CDR3 is built from 18 residues. V dropped 7 bases and J dropped 0 bases, with 21 bases sitting between them. CDR3 amino acids: CATSLPPSRETSNQPQHF. Written as DNA, the CDR3 is TGTGCCACCAGCCTACCACCCTCCCGGGAGACTAGCAATCAGCCCCAGCATTTT.

The V call is TRBV5-4, the J call TRBJ2-5, with TRBD2 as a possible D gene (6 bases). The germline gives CDR1 SGHNT, CDR2 YYREEE (reference sequence). V gave up 3 bases and J gave up 7 bases, with 19 bases separating them. The CDR3 length is 15 residues. The CDR3 here is CASSWAGPNSGTQYF. CDR3 nucleotides: TGTGCCAGCAGCTGGGCGGGACCAAATTCGGGGACCCAGTACTTC.

V and J are TRBV7-8 and TRBJ2-7, with a possible D match to TRBD2 (6 bases). The V end was cut by 3 bases, the J end by 3 bases, with 15 bases between. The length of the CDR3 is 15 residues. The germline V gene has CDR1 SGHVS and CDR2 FQNEAQ. CDR3 sequence (DNA): TGTGCCAGCAGCTTCCGGGAAGCGGGCGTCTACGAGCAGTACTTC. Its translation: CASSFREAGVYEQYF. Full variable domain (remainder filled in from reference TRBV7-8 and TRBJ2-7): GAGVSQSPRYKVAKRGQDVALRCDPISGHVSLFWYQQALGQGPEFLTYFQNEAQLDKSGLPSDRFFAERPEGSVSTLKIQRTQQEDSAVYLCASSFREAGVYEQYFGPGTRLTVT.

The chain is built from TRBV27 and TRBJ2-1, with D possibly matching TRBD2 (6 bases). V was shortened by 5 bases and J by 5 bases, with 13 bases between the two germline ends. CDR1 and CDR2 (germline): MNHEY, SMNVEV (reference sequence). CDR3 length: 14 amino acids. CDR3 amino acids: CASSIRDFNNEQFF. CDR3 nucleotides: TGTGCCAGCAGTATCCGGGACTTTAACAATGAGCAGTTCTTC.

The rearrangement uses TRBV11-3 and TRBJ1-2, with 9 bases lining up with TRBD1. The V segment lost 4 bases and the J segment 8 bases; nucleotides outside the gene matches: 8. This CDR3 comprises 14 residues. Per germline, CDR1 SGHNT and CDR2 YENEEA. The CDR3 protein is CASSSQDRGGGYTF. The CDR3 region has the DNA TGTGCCAGCAGCTCACAGGACAGGGGAGGGGGCTACACCTTC.

The rearrangement joins TRBV7-8 to TRBJ1-2; possibly TRBD1 for D (6 bases). The CDR3 has 14 residues. V lost 4 bases to trimming and J lost 4 bases, with 13 bases between them. The germline V gene encodes CDR1 SGHVS and CDR2 FQNEAQ. As DNA, the CDR3 is TGTGCCAGCAGCTCCCAAACGACAGGCTATGGCTACACCTTC. It yields the protein CASSSQTTGYGYTF. Variable domain in full (rest from reference TRBV7-8 and TRBJ1-2): GAGVSQSPRYKVAKRGQDVALRCDPISGHVSLFWYQQALGQGPEFLTYFQNEAQLDKSGLPSDRFFAERPEGSVSTLKIQRTQQEDSAVYLCASSSQTTGYGYTFGSGTRLTVV.